These 4 T cell receptor beta chains were all obtained from the same sample, sequenced in a study of metastatic and nonmetastatic thyroid tumors. Patients were all untreated before their thyroid surgery. TCRdb reanalyzed the PCR reads via MiXCR. The sample shows tens of thousands of clones, roughly 4% of them seen only once. The sample was blood. The receptors stem from a female donor with papillary thyroid cancer or a benign thyroid nodule (not recorded which). Some clones in this sample may be carry-over from other donors' samples.

This clone is labeled medium-sized. The chain couples TRBV6-1 to TRBJ2-3, with 7 bases fitting TRBD2. There are 13 residues in the CDR3. V trimming: 6 bases; J trimming: 5 bases; junction bases outside the gene matches: 5. The germline gives CDR1 MNHNS, CDR2 SASEGT. For the CDR3, the DNA is TGTGCCAGCAGGCGGGAGAATTTAGATACGCAGTATTTT. Its protein is CASRRENLDTQYF.

Comments on this clone: One base away lies a much larger clone, so this may be a sequencing read error. The CDR3: CASIFGGGRQGGEQFF. The CDR3, as DNA: TGTGCCAGCATCTTCGGTGGGGGCCGCCAGGGGGGAGAGCAGTTCTTC. This sequence joins TRBV5-6 and TRBJ2-1, with D tentatively TRBD1 (7 bases). This CDR3 has 16 residues. Between the trimmed V and J ends, which lost 6 bases and 10 bases, there was a span of 26 bases. Germline V lookup: CDR1 SGHDT, CDR2 YYEEEE.

There are many counts of this clone. The genes are TRBV28 and TRBJ2-1; D is unclear. The CDR3 contains 13 residues. Germline V gives CDR1 MDHEN, CDR2 SYDVKM. The V end lost 7 bases, the J end lost 1 base, and 8 bases lay between the germline ends. The CDR3 DNA reads as TGTGCCAGCACTCAGGATTCCTACAATGAGCAGTTCTTC. Residues: CASTQDSYNEQFF. Combining the CDR3 with reference TRBV28 and TRBJ2-1 gives the whole variable domain DVKVTQSSRYLVKRTGEKVFLECVQDMDHENMFWYRQDPGLGLRLIYFSYDVKMKEKGDIPEGYSVSREKKERFSLILESASTNQTSMYLCASTQDSYNEQFFGPGTRLTVL.

This clone was observed a handful of times. This CDR3 reads CSARRGSPPYSPLHF. Here the CDR3 DNA reads TGCAGTGCTAGAAGGGGCTCCCCGCCTTATTCACCCCTCCACTTT. The chain carries TRBV20-1 and TRBJ1-6; the D gene is possibly TRBD1 (5 bases). Trimming removed 2 bases from V and 8 bases from J, with 16 bases in between. CDR1 is DFQATT, CDR2 SNEGSKA, per germline (reference sequence). The CDR3 runs 15 residues.